What follows describes a single T cell receptor (beta chain). What this receptor recognizes is not known. Qualities for individual bases were not recorded, and no much larger clone is one base off. The sample belongs to a study of cytomegalovirus exposure and HLA in healthy donors (dated by TCRdb to about 2017). In terms of the full investigation: An earlier analysis of roughly 610 of the donors reported 250 to 350 Gb of sequence data and some 110 million unique TCR beta sequences obtained from 150 million to 200 million T cells. An early release that covered about 640 HLA-typed donors contained approximately 320 gigabases of sequencing data and some 87 million unique TCR sequences. Of the roughly 400 genotyped donors, about 80% fell in the genetic ancestry cluster associated with self-reported Caucasian donors. The aim of the study was to test whether cataloging public T cell receptors could identify signatures of past pathogen exposure. The study profiled the T cell repertoires of 500 to 800 subjects by immunosequencing and related them to cytomegalovirus serostatus. Along with the approximately 600-subject first cohort, a separate validation cohort of 120 different subjects was used. To predict cytomegalovirus infection status, the study brought together high-throughput TCR immunosequencing, statistical association of individual TCRs with disease status, and machine learning. In a later analysis, previously published TCR beta repertoires from several hundred donors were re-analyzed and high-resolution HLA genotyping was added so that TCR occurrence patterns could be studied. In the later analysis, no new phenotypic data were used to find candidate immune exposures; instead, reliance was placed on TCR beta sequences and their occurrence across donors. An earlier analysis of 587 of the donors used high-throughput TCR beta sequencing to judge whether each TCR beta V gene segment behaved as functional or pseudogenic. Donor age, sex, ethnicity and CMV serostatus were compiled alongside the repertoire data. A later genetic analysis used genome-wide SNP genotypes for about 60% of the 666 donors, treating that subset as a discovery cohort. Every discovery cohort repertoire had been produced on one sequencing platform. Class I and class II HLA loci were covered by the typing at four-digit resolution. Typing coverage differed by locus: A, B, C, DRB1 and DQB1 were typed in roughly 620-640 donors, DQA1 in 522, DPA1 in over 600, and DPB1 in just under 490. Four or five DR-DQ haplotypes were handled as single units for association and clustering, since linkage in the cohort was strong. Among a few hundred genotyped donors of the cohort, an average of 235,054 unique TCR beta nucleotide sequences were sequenced per donor, roughly 20% of them non-productive.

The library was produced with the immunoSEQ multiplex PCR assay. A mixture of 60 forward primers for TCR Vbeta segments and 13 reverse primers for TCR Jbeta segments was used in the multiplex PCR. A multiplex PCR assay on genomic DNA amplified the CDR3 region of rearranged TCR beta genes. The amplified TCR beta libraries were sequenced on the Illumina HiSeq System as 87-base-pair reads. The authors' pipeline ran thus. A later analysis tallied around 87 million unique TCR beta chains across the roughly 610 repertoires, and approximately 9.9 million of those chains were shared by two or more donors. Raw reads were error-corrected and collapsed into unique sequences by a nearest-neighbor algorithm in which closely related sequences were merged to remove PCR and sequencing errors. V, D and J gene segments were assigned by aligning CDR3 sequences to IMGT reference sequences. For a sequence to be retained, at least a six-nucleotide match to both a V gene segment and a J gene segment was required. A rearrangement counted as productive if the CDR3 had no stop codons and remained in frame with V and J, and every other rearrangement counted as non-productive. CDR3 was defined according to IMGT convention as the region running from the second conserved V-encoded cysteine to the conserved J-encoded phenylalanine. The earlier analysis of about 610 of the donors excluded sequences that lacked an unambiguous match to a single V gene segment. In an earlier analysis of a few hundred of the donors, V segments were called functional above 56.7% productive rearrangements and were called segregating when the between-donor standard deviation exceeded 5%. A statistical classification framework was built to diagnose cytomegalovirus status from the catalog of TCR beta chain sequences. In a later analysis, V and J genes were assigned by comparing TCR nucleotide sequences against IMGT/GENE-DB human TR gene sequences. In a later analysis, CDR3 sequences and most-parsimonious VDJ recombination scenarios were assigned using the TCRdist pipeline. In a later analysis, each TCR beta chain was defined by its CDR3 amino acid sequence together with its V-gene family, and reads lacking a unique V-gene family were excluded. A later analysis removed over 500 highly shared, low-generation-probability nucleotide sequences to deal with suspected cross-contamination and a sequencing artifact. A later analysis calculated a clonal expansion index for each public chain from normalized within-repertoire ranks of inferred template counts. In a later analysis, generation probabilities were computed using a VDJ recombination model fitted to out-of-frame rearrangements, and the results were checked against IGoR. In a later analysis, TCR-TCR, TCR-HLA and TCR-CMV co-occurrence was scored with hypergeometric tests, and a repertoire-size bias correction was applied to TCR pairs. In a later analysis, false discovery rates were estimated by permuting HLA or CMV assignments 20 times. In a later analysis, co-occurring TCRs were grouped using DBSCAN, with TCRdist sequence similarity added in when clustering inside HLA-allele-positive subsets. Repertoires with fewer than 30,000 or more than 120,000 public chains, plus five repertoires with anomalous nucleotide sharing, were excluded from co-occurrence clustering. What TCRdb holds here is the immuneACCESS table cut down to in-frame rearrangements. Part of the clones is not present; checked against another copy, under half of the missing clones reflect an unresolved V gene, and the others are unexplained. That table furnishes V, J and clone size, whereas the DNA furnished D and trimming. Counted in this sample were about 120,000 clones; about 73% of them appeared once. The ten largest make up 2.5% to 3.5% of the sample.

In total, more than 500 healthy bone marrow donors made up the cohort. At the time of sampling, all cohort members were nominally healthy, though unrecorded immune exposures were likely present. The donor tested CMV seropositive and was one of the 289 seropositive cohort members. A peripheral blood sample was collected from each donor, and TCR beta sequencing was performed on peripheral blood mononuclear cells. Genomic DNA extraction from the blood cell samples was performed with the Qiagen DNeasy Blood Extraction Kit. For this chain, trimming is 6 bases at the V end and 10 bases at the J end, and the number of junction bases without a gene match is 15. CDR1 and CDR2 (MNHEY, SMNVEV) derive from the germline V gene (reference sequence). The CDR3 measures 15 amino acids from cysteine to phenylalanine. Only the CDR3 part of the read is kept: 45 bases, read in frame from the first base. Points the paper makes about the study in general: The authors suggested that the approach could potentially be generalized to other disease states and immunological phenotypes. Correlated functional status among segregating V segments might be attributable to linkage disequilibrium, but an unknown experimental factor could not be ruled out. A later analysis found that most CMV-associated TCR beta chains appeared HLA-restricted, with HLA associations seemingly driven largely by CMV exposure. CMV serostatus was the only immune exposure information available for the cohort. The classifier was reported to diagnose cytomegalovirus status with high specificity and sensitivity in both the original cohort and the validation cohort. Most TCR sequences were seen in very few donors, while some public TCRs were found in many individuals. Some IMGT-functional V segments, including TRBV6-2 and TRBV6-3, could not be distinguished by the 87-base-pair reads and were therefore excluded. Compared with the approximately 720-donor mean, donors in an Asian-associated ancestry cluster had fewer N-insertions in productive TCRs, according to a later genetic analysis. The presence/absence analyses assumed that sequencing depth was roughly uniform across donors, and that assumption may not be true. In a later analysis, the rate of TCR association differed among HLA loci, with DRB1 alleles having the most associated TCRs and HLA-C alleles having the fewest. A group of highly shared sequence variants was considered likely to be a technical artifact of the sequencing pipeline. Three of the identified cytomegalovirus-associated TCR beta chains were confirmed in vitro to be specific for cytomegalovirus antigens. Several of the top co-occurrence clusters appeared to be linked to parvovirus B19, influenza, CMV and Epstein-Barr virus, according to a later analysis. A later analysis associated about 18,000 TCR beta sequences with specific HLA alleles at a false discovery rate of 0.05. In the study, 150 to 200 TCR beta chains were listed as associated with cytomegalovirus. In a later genetic analysis, a missense DCLRE1C variant was associated with V-gene and J-gene trimming of TCR beta chains, and the association was replicated in an independent cohort. Broadly in line with IMGT annotations, most TCR beta V segments showed up in productive rearrangements about 87% or about 30% of the time in an earlier analysis of several hundred of the donors. In a later analysis, HLA-associated TCR beta chains were found to be more clonally expanded and to have lower generation probabilities than equally common non-associated chains. A further reported finding was that TCR beta sequences accurately predicted the HLA-A and HLA-B alleles for most subjects in the first cohort. Because counts were too low, under 20 rarely observed V segments, including chromosome 9 orphons, were left out of the earlier analysis of approximately 500 of the donors. Because HLA typing was missing for some donors at each locus, association tests included only the typed subset. When HLA alleles, especially DR and DQ, strongly co-occurred, TCR associations were difficult to assign to individual alleles. In this cohort, only TCR beta chains were sequenced, and detectable features were limited by the absence of alpha or paired-chain data.

Sequencing was performed on PBMCs. The sequence came from a woman in her thirties in good health and CMV-seropositive. The chain links TRBV27 with TRBJ2-1; 7 nucleotides in the junction match TRBD2. Here is the DNA: TGTGCCAGCAGCCGCGGGGCGGGGGAGTACGGGGAGCAGTTCTTC. Its protein product is CASSRGAGEYGEQFF.